This T cell receptor beta chain came from a study of shared clonotypes between healthy human individuals. Germline-derived CDR1 and CDR2 are MGHRA and YSYEKL. V was shortened by 1 base and J by 0 bases, with 22 bases between the two germline ends. The CDR3 has 21 amino acids. Only in-frame clones appear in the TCRdb table, and some are missing; sequencing was by immunoSEQ multiplex PCR. The sample consists of around 200,000 clones, 60% to 75% of them appearing once. The study drew its donors from healthy HIV-negative adults without recent acute infections or vaccinations. The sequencing input was memory CD4+ T cells sorted from blood. Subset noted: CD45RA-negative fraction. The chain employs TRBV4-1 and TRBJ2-6; D uncertain. This clonotype was sampled from a man aged 30 to 45 in good health. CDR3 amino acids: CASSQGTGSKSGYSGANVLTF. CDR3 coding DNA: TGCGCCAGCAGCCAAGGTACGGGCTCAAAAAGTGGGTACTCTGGGGCCAACGTCCTGACTTTC.